This T cell receptor beta chain appears in the sequencing data of a study of blood T cell repertoires in COVID-19. Overall study: The samples span acute and convalescent COVID-19 from the United States, Italy and Spain. PBMCs, B-cell-depleted T cells, or T cells provided the cDNA or gDNA that made up the material.

With 2 bases clipped from V and 0 bases from J, the junction kept 3 bases outside the gene matches. CDR1 and CDR2 (germline): GTSNPN, SVGIG (reference sequence). There are 15 residues in the CDR3. Per the original data handling: Amplification with reference gene primers provided the estimates of nucleated cell counts. Clones were read by immunoSEQ multiplex PCR, and TCRdb kept only the in-frame ones, dropping some. V and J calls and clone size are copied from that table; D and trimming were computed from the DNA. The data hold approximately 380,000 clones, with 85% observed a single time. This TCR derives from a woman younger than 30 with acute or convalescent COVID-19. The sequenced sample consisted of peripheral blood. The V gene is TRBV30, the J gene TRBJ1-5; TRBD1 agrees at 8 bases. The chain's CDR3 is CAWSTGQGSNQPQHF. The CDR3, as DNA: TGTGCCTGGAGTACCGGACAGGGTAGCAATCAGCCCCAGCATTTT.